The 21 T cell receptor beta chains presented below share a single source sample, sequenced in a study of shared clonotypes between healthy human individuals. Profiled with immunoSEQ multiplex PCR; TCRdb holds only in-frame clones, not every one. The profile shows about 1.1 million clones, roughly 77% of them singletons. The sample consisted of memory CD4+ T cells from PBMCs. Indicated subset: CD45RA-negative fraction. These TCRs come from a man aged 18 to 29 in good health. Some clones in this sample may be carry-over from other donors' samples.

The J gene is TRBJ2-1, the V gene TRBV7-6; 8 positions agree with TRBD2. The CDR3 sequence is 15 residues long. Trimming took 3 bases from V and 5 from J; bases not matched to a gene: 6. Germline CDR1 and CDR2: SGHVS and FNYEAQ. CDR3 protein: CASSFSGSPHNEQFF. CDR3 nucleotides: TGTGCCAGCAGCTTCAGCGGGAGTCCCCACAATGAGCAGTTCTTC. Drawing the rest from reference TRBV7-6 and TRBJ2-1, the complete variable domain is GAGVSQSPRYKVTKRGQDVALRCDPISGHVSLYWYRQALGQGPEFLTYFNYEAQQDKSGLPNDRFSAERPEGSISTLTIQRTEQRDSAMYRCASSFSGSPHNEQFFGPGTRLTVL.

This rearrangement joins TRBV7-3 to TRBJ1-5; D is unresolved. Germline V gene data show CDR1 as SGHTA and CDR2 as FQGTGA. Trimming took off 1 base at V and 7 bases at J, with 8 bases between the two ends. CDR3 length: 13 residues. This CDR3 reads CASSLNGGQPQHF. The CDR3 region has the DNA TGTGCCAGCAGCTTAAACGGAGGGCAGCCCCAGCATTTT.

This chain joins TRBV2 and TRBJ2-2, with D unresolved. The V gene lost 4 bases and the J gene lost 7 bases, with 13 bases spanning the gap. The CDR3 has 14 residues. Germline V gives CDR1 SNHLY, CDR2 FYNNEI. The CDR3 nucleotides read TGTGCCAGCAGTGGGGTGTGGGGTTACGGGGAGCTGTTTTTT. It yields the protein CASSGVWGYGELFF.

The sample holds one count of this clone. The same CDR3 can be traced to other DNA sequences in this sample. The chain uses TRBV29-1 and TRBJ2-3, with 7 bases that match TRBD2. In germline, CDR1 is SQVTM, CDR2 ANQGSEA. With V trimmed by 5 bases and J by 5 bases, 4 bases remained unmatched. CDR3 length equals 12 residues. CDR3 in amino acids: CSVSSGGDTQYF. The CDR3 region has the DNA TGCAGCGTTTCCTCGGGGGGAGATACGCAGTATTTT.

This CDR3 reads CASSLKGDINQPQHF. The CDR3 nucleotides are TGTGCCAGCAGCCTGAAGGGAGATATCAATCAGCCCCAGCATTTT. The chain recombines TRBV6-1 with TRBJ1-5; D is uncertain. The germline V gene encodes CDR1 MNHNS and CDR2 SASEGT. The CDR3 contains 15 residues. V was clipped by 6 bases and J by 3 bases, with 15 bases between them.

The rearrangement joins TRBV5-1 to TRBJ2-2; D might be TRBD2 (6 bases). The germline gives CDR1 SGHRS, CDR2 YFSETQ. The CDR3 has 15 residues. Between the trimmed V and J ends, which lost 4 bases and 6 bases, there was a span of 16 bases. The DNA of the CDR3 is TGCGCCAGCAGCCCCGGAGGCGGGGCCGCCGGGGAGCTGTTTTTT. This sequence encodes CASSPGGGAAGELFF.

This chain uses TRBV5-1 with TRBJ1-3; TRBD1 agrees at 9 bases. The CDR3 loop spans 15 amino acids. Trimming removed 4 bases from V and 4 bases from J; junction bases left unmatched: 6. Germline V gene lookup returns CDR1 SGHRS and CDR2 YFSETQ. CDR3 DNA: TGCGCCAGCAGCGGCGGGACAGGGAGGGGAAACACCATATATTTT. This gives the protein CASSGGTGRGNTIYF.

The V and J genes are TRBV27 and TRBJ1-5, with a tentative D call TRBD1 (6 bases). Trimming stripped 2 bases from V and 1 base from J, with 9 bases between. The CDR3 is 15 residues long. Germline CDR1 is MNHEY and CDR2 is SMNVEV (reference sequence). CDR3 sequence reads: CASSLGGPSNQPQHF. CDR3 nucleotide sequence: TGTGCCAGCAGTTTAGGGGGGCCCAGCAATCAGCCCCAGCATTTT.

This chain uses TRBV4-2 with TRBJ1-3; no definite D call. Germline V gene sequence: CDR1 LGHNA, CDR2 YNFKEQ. The length of the CDR3 is 17 residues. Between the trimmed V and J ends, which lost 4 bases and 5 bases, there was a span of 21 bases. CDR3 sequence: CASSPNRRREGRNTIYF. In nucleotides, the CDR3 is TGTGCCAGCAGCCCGAATCGCCGGAGGGAGGGCCGAAACACCATATATTTT.

The CDR3 loop reads CASSTQGSNTGELFF. The DNA of the CDR3 is TGTGCCAGCAGCACCCAGGGGTCTAACACCGGGGAGCTGTTTTTT. The V call is TRBV7-9, the J call TRBJ2-2; possible D gene TRBD1, 6 bases. The V end lost 5 bases, the J end lost 2 bases, and 12 bases lay between the germline ends. The CDR3 sequence is 15 residues long. Per the germline V gene, CDR1 is SEHNR and CDR2 is FQNEAQ (reference sequence).

CDR3 residues: CASSLSRATEAFF. As DNA, the CDR3 is TGTGCCAGCAGCTTGTCTAGGGCCACTGAAGCTTTCTTT. The J gene is TRBJ1-1, the V gene TRBV5-5; D unclear. Between the trimmed V and J ends, which lost 1 base and 4 bases, there was a span of 8 bases. The germline V gene has CDR1 SGHKS and CDR2 YYEKEE (reference sequence). The CDR3 runs 13 residues.

Only a few counts were recorded for this clone. A much larger clonotype is one base distant, so this may be a read error. Within the sample, other DNA sequences also encode this same CDR3. This chain joins TRBV2 and TRBJ2-7, with unresolved D. Germline V gene lookup returns CDR1 SNHLY and CDR2 FYNNEI. This CDR3 is 11 amino acids long. V lost 3 bases, J lost 6 bases, and 6 bases lay in between. The CDR3 region has the DNA TGTGCCAGCAGTGAGGTGACCGAGCAGTACTTC. It yields the protein CASSEVTEQYF.

In DNA form, the CDR3 reads TGTGCCAGCAGCTCAACAGGGACAGGGTCCCAGTACTTC. Translation: CASSSTGTGSQYF. V gene TRBV7-9 combines with J gene TRBJ2-5; 9 bases are a match to TRBD1. Germline V gene sequence: CDR1 SEHNR, CDR2 FQNEAQ (reference sequence). The length of the CDR3 is 13 residues. V was clipped by 4 bases and J by 9 bases; unmatched bases: 6.

The rearrangement joins TRBV7-9 to TRBJ2-5; weak D call: TRBD2 (5 bases). Germline CDR1 and CDR2: SEHNR and FQNEAQ (reference sequence). With 4 bases removed from V and 2 bases from J, the gap between germline ends came to 8 bases. The CDR3 totals 13 residues. The CDR3 loop reads CASSSSGQETQYF. The CDR3 nucleotides are TGTGCCAGCAGCTCGAGCGGTCAAGAGACCCAGTACTTC.

V is TRBV19 and J is TRBJ2-5, with TRBD2 matching over 11 bases. With 9 bases clipped from V and 4 bases from J, the junction kept 10 bases outside the gene matches. Germline loops: CDR1 LNHDA, CDR2 SQIVND (reference sequence). The CDR3 is made up of 15 amino acids. CDR3 DNA: TGTGCCAGGGGCCCTTTAGCGGGAGGGCGAGAGACCCAGTACTTC. Amino acids: CARGPLAGGRETQYF.

The chain links TRBV7-2 to TRBJ2-1, with a weak D call TRBD1 (5 bases). Germline CDR1 reads SGHTA; CDR2 reads FQGNSA. The length of the CDR3 is 16 residues. Trimming shortened V by 5 bases and J by 6 bases, and 20 bases separated the two germline ends. The CDR3 nucleotides read TGTGCCAGCAGCCGACCTGGGGCCAATGGGGCCAATGAGCAGTTCTTC. Encoded protein: CASSRPGANGANEQFF.

In this sample, this clone turned up once. The CDR3 loop reads CASSVRPILAGGPDTQYF. The CDR3 coding sequence is TGTGCCAGCAGCGTAAGACCGATACTAGCGGGAGGGCCAGATACGCAGTATTTT. This sequence joins TRBV7-6 and TRBJ2-3; TRBD2 agrees at 13 bases. The V gene end was trimmed by 5 bases and the J gene end by 4 bases; junction bases not matched to a gene: 12. The germline CDR1 and CDR2 sequences are SGHVS and FNYEAQ. This CDR3 comprises 18 residues.

This clone was observed at least ten times. The V call is TRBV7-2, the J call TRBJ1-1; D remains ambiguous. The CDR3 loop spans 13 amino acids. V shed 4 bases and J shed 3 bases, with 9 bases lying between them. Germline CDR1 is SGHTA and CDR2 is FQGNSA. CDR3 nucleotide sequence: TGTGCCAGCAGCTCCGGCCGAGACACTGAAGCTTTCTTT. Protein: CASSSGRDTEAFF.

About this clone: Distinct nucleotide sequences in the sample also encode this CDR3. The V call is TRBV11-2, the J call TRBJ1-5; D is perhaps TRBD1 (6 bases). CDR1 is SGHAT and CDR2 is FQNNGV in the germline V gene. The V end lost 0 bases, the J end lost 2 bases, and 8 bases lay between the germline ends. The CDR3 consists of 15 residues. The CDR3 DNA reads as TGTGCCAGCAGCTTAGACAGGGGAGGCAATCAGCCCCAGCATTTT. This sequence encodes CASSLDRGGNQPQHF.

The CDR3 region is CASRRGDPEKLFF. CDR3 nucleotide sequence: TGTGCCAGCAGAAGGGGCGATCCTGAAAAACTGTTTTTT. The chain employs TRBV28 and TRBJ1-4; D might be TRBD1 (5 bases). The germline V gene encodes CDR1 MDHEN and CDR2 SYDVKM. Trimming removed 6 bases from V and 7 bases from J, with 12 bases in between. The CDR3 has 13 amino acids.

The genes are TRBV11-3 and TRBJ2-5, with D maybe TRBD2 (6 bases). The V end lost 5 bases, the J end lost 5 bases, and 12 bases lay between the germline ends. Per the germline V gene, CDR1 is SGHNT and CDR2 is YENEEA. This CDR3 has 13 amino acids. CDR3 in amino acids: CASSLTSAETQYF. In DNA, the CDR3 is TGTGCCAGCAGCCTGACTAGTGCGGAGACCCAGTACTTC.